Below, 18 T cell receptor beta chains from the same sample are listed, as sequenced in a study of identical twins. MiXCR was run by TCRdb on the 5' RACE reads, yielding one entry per CDR3 protein. This sample has around 650,000 distinct CDR3 sequences, with under 8.5% found just once. A further study also used this sample, focusing on yellow fever vaccine responses in identical twins.

The sequencing sample was made of PBMCs. Source of these receptors: a woman aged 18-29 years in good health.

V is TRBV29-1 and J is TRBJ2-1, with 7 bases matching TRBD2. J was trimmed by 4 bases and V by 1 base; bases with no gene match: 7. The CDR3 is 15 residues long. The germline V gene encodes CDR1 SQVTM and CDR2 ANQGSEA. Written as DNA, the CDR3 is TGCAGCGTTGAAGCCTCGGCTAGCGGATACAATGAGCAGTTCTTC. It specifies CSVEASASGYNEQFF.

Ten or more counts support this clonotype. The chain links TRBV12-3 or TRBV12-4 to TRBJ1-2; no definite D call. The CDR3 is 13 residues long. Trimming took 6 bases from V and 7 from J, leaving 15 bases between them. For the CDR3, the DNA is TGTGCCAGCAGCACCAATAGGGTCGGTGGCTACACCTTC. Its protein product is CASSTNRVGGYTF.

This clonotype showed up just a few times. V gene TRBV11-2 combines with J gene TRBJ2-7; D is undetermined. CDR3 length equals 12 residues. Germline V gene sequence: CDR1 SGHAT, CDR2 FQNNGV. Trimming took off 5 bases at V and 0 bases at J, with 5 bases between the two ends. This chain's CDR3 is CASSPYSYEQYF. Written as DNA, the CDR3 is TGTGCCAGCAGCCCATACTCCTACGAGCAGTACTTC. Complete variable domain (other parts from reference TRBV11-2 and TRBJ2-7): EAGVAQSPRYKIIEKRQSVAFWCNPISGHATLYWYQQILGQGPKLLIQFQNNGVVDDSQLPKDRFSAERLKGVDSTLKIQPAKLEDSAVYLCASSPYSYEQYFGPGTRLTVT.

This clonotype came up a few times. The chain combines TRBV10-3 with TRBJ2-3; D not certain. Germline loops: CDR1 ENHRY, CDR2 SYGVKD. The CDR3 runs to 15 residues. The V end lost 0 bases, the J end lost 4 bases, and 11 bases lay between the germline ends. CDR3 nucleotide sequence: TGTGCCATCAGTGAGTCTCCCCTTCCTCCAGATACGCAGTATTTT. Its protein is CAISESPLPPDTQYF.

This clonotype was seen repeatedly, ten times or more. Here the CDR3 DNA reads TGTGCCAGCAGCCCAGGCGGGGGTAGAATCGAGCAGTACTTC. This codes for CASSPGGGRIEQYF. The chain has TRBV28 and TRBJ2-7; 7 bases are a match to TRBD2. Germline V gene lookup returns CDR1 MDHEN and CDR2 SYDVKM. V lost 6 bases and J lost 6; bases outside the gene matches: 11. The length of the CDR3 is 14 residues.

This clonotype was observed many times. The CDR3, as DNA: TGCAGCGTTGAAGATTGGCGGGGGAACACCGGGGAGCTGTTTTTT. Translating gives CSVEDWRGNTGELFF. The chain links TRBV29-1 to TRBJ2-2, with D perhaps matching TRBD2 (6 bases). Trimming took 0 bases from V and 1 from J, leaving 9 bases between them. CDR1 and CDR2 (germline): SQVTM, ANQGSEA. The CDR3 is 15 amino acids.

The sample holds a few counts of this clonotype. The V call is TRBV5-1, the J call TRBJ1-1; D gene unclear. This CDR3 has 17 residues. V gave up 4 bases and J gave up 0 bases, with 19 bases separating them. Germline V lookup: CDR1 SGHRS, CDR2 YFSETQ. CDR3 sequence: CASSPGRPEGMNTEAFF. CDR3 coding DNA: TGCGCCAGCAGCCCCGGACGGCCAGAGGGTATGAACACTGAAGCTTTCTTT.

In its sample, this clonotype was seen a few times. The chain carries TRBV5-6 and TRBJ2-7; perhaps TRBD1 as D (5 bases). Trimming shortened V by 4 bases and J by 3 bases, and 11 bases separated the two germline ends. CDR3 length equals 13 residues. The V gene's germline CDR1 is SGHDT and CDR2 YYEEEE. The CDR3 here is CASSGDSIYEQYF. As DNA, the CDR3 is TGTGCCAGCAGCGGTGACAGTATCTACGAGCAGTACTTC. Variable domain in full (rest from reference TRBV5-6 and TRBJ2-7): DAGVTQSPTHLIKTRGQQVTLRCSPKSGHDTVSWYQQALGQGPQFIFQYYEEEERQRGNFPDRFSGHQFPNYSSELNVNALLLGDSALYLCASSGDSIYEQYFGPGTRLTVT.

This clonotype was counted only a few times. This sequence joins TRBV12-3 or TRBV12-4 and TRBJ1-1, with D unresolved. The V gene lost 4 bases and the J gene lost 5 bases, with 8 bases spanning the gap. The CDR3 is made up of 12 amino acids. CDR3 nucleotide sequence: TGTGCCAGCAGTTGGGTCGTAACTGAAGCTTTCTTT. Translating gives CASSWVVTEAFF.

This clonotype has ten or more counts. The CDR3 spells CSAEQGGTLNSPLHF. The CDR3 nucleotides are TGCAGTGCTGAACAGGGTGGTACACTTAATTCACCCCTCCACTTT. The chain carries TRBV20-1 and TRBJ1-6; the D gene is possibly TRBD1 (6 bases). The germline V gene has CDR1 DFQATT and CDR2 SNEGSKA (reference sequence). The CDR3 has 15 residues. Trimming left V 5 bases short and J 6 bases short, with 17 bases between.

This clonotype was seen only a few times. This chain uses TRBV9 with TRBJ2-7, with 8 positions matching TRBD1. Unmatched junction bases numbered 14, after V lost 4 bases and J lost 5 bases. The germline V gene encodes CDR1 SGDLS and CDR2 YYNGEE. The CDR3 is 16 residues long. CDR3 bases: TGTGCCAGCAGCCCCCAGCTGTGGACAGGGTCCGACGAGCAGTACTTC. Protein sequence: CASSPQLWTGSDEQYF.

The chain couples TRBV7-9 to TRBJ1-2; 10 bases map to TRBD1. The germline CDR1 and CDR2 sequences are SEHNR and FQNEAQ (reference sequence). Trimming removed 5 bases from V and 5 bases from J; junction bases left unmatched: 8. The CDR3 contains 15 residues. CDR3 sequence: CASSTRDRGKYGYTF. CDR3 sequence (DNA): TGTGCCAGCAGCACCCGGGACAGGGGAAAGTATGGCTACACCTTC.

This chain uses TRBV10-3 with TRBJ2-7, with D hard to call. V shed 6 bases and J shed 0 bases, with 12 bases lying between them. The germline gives CDR1 ENHRY, CDR2 SYGVKD. The CDR3 length is 14 residues. This chain's CDR3 is CAISKTMSSYEQYV. Written as DNA, the CDR3 is TGTGCCATCAGCAAAACAATGAGCTCCTACGAGCAGTACGTC.

In this sample, this clonotype turned up many times. The chain recombines TRBV3-1 with TRBJ2-5; D possibly corresponds to TRBD2 (5 bases). Germline CDR1 is LGHDT and CDR2 is YNNKEL (reference sequence). Trimming took off 0 bases at V and 13 bases at J, with 12 bases between the two ends. The CDR3 spans 12 residues. CDR3 nucleotide sequence: TGTGCCAGCAGCCAAGATCGAGCGGCCATGTACTTC. It codes for CASSQDRAAMYF.

This sequence joins TRBV15 and TRBJ2-3; 7 positions match TRBD1. The germline V gene encodes CDR1 LNHNV and CDR2 YYDKDF (reference sequence). The CDR3 length is 14 residues. The V gene end was trimmed by 5 bases and the J gene end by 6 bases; junction bases not matched to a gene: 8. The DNA for the CDR3 is TGTGCCACCAGCGCCCGACAGGGATGGGATACGCAGTATTTT. Translating gives CATSARQGWDTQYF.

At least ten counts were recorded for this clonotype. The chain carries TRBV29-1 and TRBJ2-7; a weak D match, TRBD1 (5 bases). Trimming shortened V by 4 bases and J by 6 bases, and 10 bases separated the two germline ends. The CDR3 has 11 amino acids. The germline V gene encodes CDR1 SQVTM and CDR2 ANQGSEA. This CDR3 reads CSVVQGFEQYF. CDR3 coding DNA: TGCAGCGTTGTCCAGGGTTTCGAGCAGTACTTC.

The chain combines TRBV6-4 with TRBJ2-1; D not resolved. The length of the CDR3 is 13 residues. Trimming cost V 2 bases and J 10 bases, with 12 bases left between them. CDR1 and CDR2 from the germline V gene are MRHNA and SNTAGT. CDR3 bases: TGTGCCAGCAGTGACGGAAGCTCCAGGGAGCAGTTCTTC. It encodes CASSDGSSREQFF.

This clonotype was seen a few times. The chain employs TRBV7-2 and TRBJ1-6; TRBD1 is a possible D gene (6 bases). The CDR3 sequence is 16 residues long. V was pared by 5 bases and J by 6 bases, with 17 bases between. Germline V gives CDR1 SGHTA, CDR2 FQGNSA. CDR3 nucleotides: TGTGCCAGCAGCACCGCCGGGACACGGATTAATTCACCCCTCCACTTT. Residues: CASSTAGTRINSPLHF.